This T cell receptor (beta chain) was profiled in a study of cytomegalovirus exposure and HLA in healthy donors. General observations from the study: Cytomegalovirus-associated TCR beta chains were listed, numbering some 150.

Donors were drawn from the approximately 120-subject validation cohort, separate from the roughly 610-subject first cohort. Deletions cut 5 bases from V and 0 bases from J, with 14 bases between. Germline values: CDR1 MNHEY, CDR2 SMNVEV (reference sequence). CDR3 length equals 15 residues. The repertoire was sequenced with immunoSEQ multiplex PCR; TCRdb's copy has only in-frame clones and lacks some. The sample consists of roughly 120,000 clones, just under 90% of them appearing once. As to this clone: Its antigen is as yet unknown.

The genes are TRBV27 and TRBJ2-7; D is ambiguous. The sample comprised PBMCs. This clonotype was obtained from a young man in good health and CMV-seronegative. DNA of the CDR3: TGTGCCAGCAGTCCCATGCGTTCCTTCTCCTACGAGCAGTACTTC. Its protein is CASSPMRSFSYEQYF.